This paragraph reports one T cell receptor (beta chain). The antigen remains unidentified. The data stem from a study of cytomegalovirus exposure and HLA in healthy donors. Looking at the study overall: It was reported in a later analysis that the 120 validation repertoires used the same platform as the 550 to 850 first-cohort repertoires.

The validation cohort, a group of 90 to 150 subjects, included the donors and was separate from the approximately 680-subject first cohort. The germline V gene has CDR1 LGHNA and CDR2 YNFKEQ. With V trimmed by 0 bases and J by 3 bases, 6 bases remained unmatched. This CDR3 is 17 amino acids long. The assay was immunoSEQ multiplex PCR, and TCRdb's table has in-frame clones only and misses some. The sample yields roughly 300,000 clones, around 90% seen once. Study-wide results and caveats: Reported performance of the classifier showed diagnosis of cytomegalovirus status with high specificity and sensitivity. The study flagged fewer than 200 TCR beta chains as cytomegalovirus-associated.

The sequenced sample was PBMCs. The receptor was derived from a woman in her 30s in good health and CMV-seropositive. The V call is TRBV4-2, the J call TRBJ2-1; 9 bases agree with TRBD1. The CDR3 sequence: CASSQERGQGIYNEQFF. The CDR3, as DNA: TGTGCCAGCAGCCAAGAAAGGGGACAGGGAATCTACAATGAGCAGTTCTTC.